This T cell receptor beta chain was observed in a study of blood T cell repertoires in COVID-19. Germline lookup yields CDR1 LNHDA and CDR2 SQIVND (reference sequence). Trimming removed 1 base from V and 1 base from J; junction bases left unmatched: 15. The CDR3 consists of 20 residues. TCRdb's table, derived via immunoSEQ multiplex PCR, lists solely in-frame clones and lacks some. The data contain nearly 110,000 clones, approximately 81% of them singletons. This TCR was recovered from a human donor in a cohort sampled during active COVID-19. The sample comprised peripheral blood. The gene calls are TRBV19 and TRBJ1-5; 8 bases match TRBD1. CDR3 DNA sequence: TGTGCCAGTAGTATAGTTCTTGGCAGGGGGCGGATAATGAGCAATCAGCCCCAGCATTTT. It encodes CASSIVLGRGRIMSNQPQHF.